These T cell receptor beta chains were read from a single sample in a study of blood T cell repertoires in COVID-19. The repertoire was sequenced with immunoSEQ multiplex PCR; TCRdb's copy has only in-frame clones and lacks some. The table lists fewer than 300,000 clones, approximately 92% of them singletons. Sequencing was carried out using PBMCs or T cells enriched from blood (not recorded which). Source of these receptors: a woman aged 25 to 39 who had recovered from COVID-19. Both conserved end residues are part of each CDR3. The D gene is left open where the match is weak. Clone sizes are given selectively: once, few, many, or a class where the clone is expanded.

TRBJ2-1 | . | TRBD2 | TRBV30 | 15 | TGTGCCTGGAGTATGGGACTAGCGGCTGCCAATGAGCAGTTCTTC | CAWSMGLAAANEQFF
TRBJ2-5 | . | . | TRBV18 | 14 | TGTGCCAGCTCACCAACAGGGAAGATAGAGACCCAGTACTTC | CASSPTGKIETQYF
TRBJ1-2 | once | TRBD1 | TRBV24-1 | 14 | TGTGCCACCAGTGAAAACGGACAGGGTTATGGCTACACCTTC | CATSENGQGYGYTF
TRBJ2-5 | . | TRBD2 | TRBV11-3 | 13 | TGTGCCAGCAGCCAAGAGCGGGAGTCGACCCAGTACTTC | CASSQERESTQYF
TRBJ2-4 | once | TRBD1 | TRBV18 | 14 | TGTGCCAGCTCACCGTCGACAGGGGGGGACATTCAGTACTTC | CASSPSTGGDIQYF
TRBJ1-4 | few | TRBD1 | TRBV5-3 | 18 | TGTGCCAGAAGCTTGGTCAGCCAGGGACAGCCTCTAAATGAAAAACTGTTTTTT | CARSLVSQGQPLNEKLFF
TRBJ1-2 | . | TRBD1 | TRBV10-3 | 12 | TGTGCCATCAGCCCGGGACAGGGCTCTTACACCTTC | CAISPGQGSYTF
TRBJ2-3 | once | TRBD2 | TRBV5-1 | 16 | TGCGCCAGCAGCGGGGCCGCGGGAGCCGCCGGAGATACGCAGTATTTT | CASSGAAGAAGDTQYF
TRBJ1-5 | . | . | TRBV19 | 16 | TGTGCCAGTAAAGTGAGTGGCAGGGTAACCTATCAGCCCCAGCATTTT | CASKVSGRVTYQPQHF
TRBJ1-3 | . | TRBD1 | TRBV9 | 15 | TGTGCCAGCAGCGATGGGACAGGGGACGGAAACACCATATATTTT | CASSDGTGDGNTIYF
TRBJ2-1 | . | TRBD2 | TRBV5-4 | 15 | TGTGCCAGCAGCTTGAGGAGCGGGAGTGAAAATGAGCAGTTCTTC | CASSLRSGSENEQFF
TRBJ2-3 | . | TRBD2 | TRBV4-3 | 17 | TGCGCCAGCAGCCCGAATGGACTAGCGGCCAACACAGATACGCAGTATTTT | CASSPNGLAANTDTQYF
TRBJ2-1 | . | . | TRBV19 | 13 | TGTGCCAGTAGTATTTCCCAGAACAATGAGCAGTTCTTC | CASSISQNNEQFF
TRBJ2-7 | . | TRBD2 | TRBV28 | 16 | TGTGCCAGCAGTAAACAGGGGACTAGCGGAGTATACGAGCAGTACTTC | CASSKQGTSGVYEQYF
TRBJ2-1 | . | . | TRBV6-4 | 14 | TGTGCCAGCAGTAGTGATATACTGGTAAATGAGCAGTTCTTC | CASSSDILVNEQFF
TRBJ2-2 | . | . | TRBV6-5 | 14 | TGTGCCAGCAGCAAGCGGCCCAACACCGGGGAGCTGTTTTTT | CASSKRPNTGELFF
TRBJ2-1 | . | . | TRBV9 | 15 | TGTGCCAGCAGCGTAGAAGCGGAGCCTGTCAATGAGCAGTTCTTC | CASSVEAEPVNEQFF
TRBJ2-7 | few | TRBD2 | TRBV27 | 13 | TGTGCCAGCAGTGTCGGGACTAGCAACGAGCAGTACTTC | CASSVGTSNEQYF
TRBJ2-1 | few | TRBD2 | TRBV11-3 | 15 | TGTGCCAGCAGCTTACGCGGGAGGGCCGAGAATGAGCAGTTCTTC | CASSLRGRAENEQFF
TRBJ2-1 | . | TRBD1 | TRBV28 | 16 | TGTGCCAGCAGTTTAATTCTCGGGACAGGGTACAATGAGCAGTTCTTC | CASSLILGTGYNEQFF
TRBJ1-1 | . | . | TRBV19 | 14 | TGTGCCAGTAGTTCGTCGACAGAAAACACTGAAGCTTTCTTT | CASSSSTENTEAFF
TRBJ1-5 | . | . | TRBV10-3 | 17 | TGTGCCATCAGTGAGGGAGGGGCAGGGCTAAGCAATCAGCCCCAGCATTTT | CAISEGGAGLSNQPQHF
TRBJ2-1 | . | . | TRBV10-3 | 12 | TGTGCCAGTAGTAACAGAAACAATGAGCAGTTCTTC | CASSNRNNEQFF
TRBJ1-4 | once | . | TRBV19 | 14 | TGTGCCAGTAGTGGGGGGGCGGTAAATGAAAAACTGTTTTTT | CASSGGAVNEKLFF
TRBJ2-6 | . | . | TRBV21-1 | 16 | TGTGCCATACCGGGACAGGACAACTCTGGGGCCAACGTCCTGACTTTC | CAIPGQDNSGANVLTF
TRBJ2-5 | . | TRBD1 | TRBV7-2 | 13 | TGTGCCAGCATCTTAAACAGGGGGGAGACCCAGTACTTC | CASILNRGETQYF
TRBJ2-1 | . | . | TRBV4-1 | 16 | TGCGCCAGCAGCCGACCTCCTAGCGCGACCTACAATGAGCAGTTCTTC | CASSRPPSATYNEQFF
TRBJ2-3 | once | . | TRBV5-1 | 15 | TGCGCCAGCAGCCCGTGGGGAGACGAGGCAGATACGCAGTATTTT | CASSPWGDEADTQYF
TRBJ1-2 | few | TRBD1 | TRBV19 | 13 | TGTGCCAGTACCCCGACAGGGTCTCGTGGCTACACCTTC | CASTPTGSRGYTF
TRBJ2-7 | . | TRBD1 | TRBV6-5 | 13 | TGTGCCAGCAGCCCGGGACAGCAATACGAGCAGTACTTC | CASSPGQQYEQYF
TRBJ1-1 | once | . | TRBV10-3 | 13 | TGTGCCATCAGGGGTGCAGGGCTCTCTGAAGCTTTCTTT | CAIRGAGLSEAFF
TRBJ2-7 | . | TRBD2 | TRBV28 | 17 | TGTGCCAGCAGGCCTCCCGGACTAGCGGGATTCTCCTACGAGCAGTACTTC | CASRPPGLAGFSYEQYF
TRBJ2-2 | . | . | TRBV2 | 14 | TGTGCCACCAGGCGGGATTTTAACACCGGGGAGCTGTTTTTT | CATRRDFNTGELFF
TRBJ2-5 | . | . | TRBV6-2/TRBV6-3 | 16 | TGTGCCAGCAGTTACTCCGTTGCTAGCGTCCAAGAGACCCAGTACTTC | CASSYSVASVQETQYF
TRBJ1-2 | . | . | TRBV7-2 | 17 | TGTGCCAGCAGCCAGTTTGGTTCCCAGACAAGAACCTTAGGCTACACCTTC | CASSQFGSQTRTLGYTF
TRBJ1-1 | . | TRBD1 | TRBV18 | 16 | TGTGCCAGCTCACCAATGGACAGGGGGGGCAACACTGAAGCTTTCTTT | CASSPMDRGGNTEAFF
TRBJ2-1 | . | TRBD1 | TRBV29-1 | 12 | TGCAGCGTGAACGACAGGGCCGATGAGCAGTTCTTC | CSVNDRADEQFF
TRBJ1-2 | . | TRBD1 | TRBV6-2/TRBV6-3 | 13 | TGTGCCAGCAGTTCGGCGGGACAGGGCTCCTACACCTTC | CASSSAGQGSYTF
TRBJ2-1 | once | TRBD2 | TRBV14 | 13 | TGTGCCAGCAGCGGGGGGAGGGTGAATGAGCAGTTCTTC | CASSGGRVNEQFF
TRBJ2-3 | . | TRBD2 | TRBV29-1 | 14 | TGCAGCGTTGAAGGGACTAGCGGTCCAGATACGCAGTATTTT | CSVEGTSGPDTQYF
TRBJ2-2 | . | . | TRBV11-2 | 13 | TGTGCCAGCAGCTTAGCCGGTTCCGGGGAGCTGTTTTTT | CASSLAGSGELFF
TRBJ2-1 | . | TRBD2 | TRBV11-2 | 15 | TGTGCCAGCAGCTTAGCTTTAGCGGGAGACAATGAGCAGTTCTTC | CASSLALAGDNEQFF
TRBJ1-2 | . | . | TRBV5-1 | 13 | TGCGCCAGCAGCTTGGGTTTTTCGGATGGCTACACCTTC | CASSLGFSDGYTF
TRBJ1-2 | . | . | TRBV5-6 | 14 | TGTGCCAGCAGCACGGTTGTACAGGCCTATGGCTACACCTTC | CASSTVVQAYGYTF
TRBJ1-2 | . | . | TRBV7-9 | 15 | TGTGCCAGCAGCTTAGGAGGGTTTCCTAACTATGGCTACACCTTC | CASSLGGFPNYGYTF
TRBJ2-7 | . | TRBD2 | TRBV28 | 15 | TGTGCCAGCAGCCCCCAGACTAGCGGGGTCTACGAGCAGTACTTC | CASSPQTSGVYEQYF
TRBJ2-2 | few | TRBD1 | TRBV5-4 | 16 | TGTGCCAGCAGAAAGTCCGGGACAGATTCGGCTGGGGAGCTGTTTTTT | CASRKSGTDSAGELFF
TRBJ2-3 | . | TRBD1 | TRBV24-1 | 14 | TGTGCCACCAGTGATTTGTCGGGACAGGGTACGCAGTATTTT | CATSDLSGQGTQYF
TRBJ2-5 | . | TRBD1 | TRBV5-3 | 17 | TGTGCCAGAAGCTTCATCCAGGGGGCAGACTCGGCAGAGACCCAGTACTTC | CARSFIQGADSAETQYF
TRBJ2-7 | . | . | TRBV12-3/TRBV12-4 | 13 | TGTGCCAGCAGTTCCGGAGGGGCCTACGAGCAGTACTTC | CASSSGGAYEQYF
TRBJ2-3 | . | TRBD2 | TRBV10-3 | 17 | TGTGCCATCAAACTTAGCGGGAGTGGGGGCCTCACAGATACGCAGTATTTT | CAIKLSGSGGLTDTQYF
TRBJ2-1 | . | . | TRBV2 | 15 | TGTGCCAGCAGTTATCTGGGGCCGGCCTACAATGAGCAGTTCTTC | CASSYLGPAYNEQFF
TRBJ2-1 | . | TRBD2 | TRBV9 | 17 | TGTGCCAGCAGCGTATTCCCTAGCGGGGTCTCCTACAATGAGCAGTTCTTC | CASSVFPSGVSYNEQFF
TRBJ2-3 | . | . | TRBV6-6 | 14 | TGTGCCAGCAGTTCCTCCCGAGTAGCAGATACGCAGTATTTT | CASSSSRVADTQYF